Listed here are 14 T cell receptor beta chains from one sample, sequenced in a study of CD8+ T cells in alopecia areata. In each case, RNA was isolated and then reverse transcribed into cDNA as the sequencing template. Sequencing was performed with immunoSEQ multiplex PCR; in TCRdb, only in-frame clones are kept and a portion is missing. The repertoire holds some 180,000 clones, with roughly 50% as singletons. Sequencing used CD8+ T cells sorted from blood. The source is a human donor in good health.

The V and J genes are TRBV9 and TRBJ1-1; D may be TRBD1 (5 bases). CDR1 is SGDLS, CDR2 YYNGEE, per germline. This CDR3 has 14 residues. The V and J ends lost 0 bases and 3 bases respectively, with 9 bases between them. The CDR3 loop is CASSVVGGDTEAFF. CDR3 sequence (DNA): TGTGCCAGCAGCGTAGTTGGAGGGGACACTGAAGCTTTCTTT.

This clone has only a few counts. The chain recombines TRBV29-1 with TRBJ2-3; no clear D gene. The CDR3 has 13 residues. Germline V gene sequence: CDR1 SQVTM, CDR2 ANQGSEA. The germline V and J ends were trimmed by 3 bases and 2 bases, with 9 bases remaining between them. The CDR3 sequence: CSVEGRITDTQYF. DNA for the CDR3: TGCAGCGTTGAGGGCAGGATCACAGATACGCAGTATTTT.

The sample holds a few counts of this clone. The rearrangement links TRBV5-1 to TRBJ1-4; tentatively, D is TRBD1 (5 bases). This CDR3 is 14 amino acids long. Per germline, CDR1 SGHRS and CDR2 YFSETQ. Trimming took 4 bases from V and 2 from J, leaving 9 bases between them. Here the CDR3 DNA reads TGCGCCAGCAGCGAGGGGAGCACTAATGAAAAACTGTTTTTT. This encodes CASSEGSTNEKLFF.

The chain is built from TRBV7-2 and TRBJ2-5; D is possibly TRBD2 (6 bases). The V gene's germline CDR1 is SGHTA and CDR2 FQGNSA. Trimming took off 0 bases at V and 2 bases at J, with 10 bases between the two ends. This CDR3 comprises 15 residues. In nucleotides, the CDR3 is TGTGCCAGCAGCTTAGCGCCTCGGGGGCAAGAGACCCAGTACTTC. Translated, it gives CASSLAPRGQETQYF.

This chain connects TRBV13 to TRBJ2-7, with a possible D match to TRBD1 (6 bases). Deletions cut 5 bases from V and 0 bases from J, with 14 bases between. This CDR3 is built from 15 residues. CDR1 is PRHDT, CDR2 FYEKMQ, per germline (reference sequence). The CDR3 bases are TGTGCCAGCAGCCAGACAGGCGGATCCTCCTACGAGCAGTACTTC. Protein product: CASSQTGGSSYEQYF.

This clone appeared a single time. The chain couples TRBV4-1 to TRBJ1-1; D not certain. This CDR3 has 15 amino acids. V gave up 0 bases and J gave up 3 bases, with 11 bases separating them. Germline-derived CDR1 and CDR2 are MGHRA and YSYEKL. Here the CDR3 DNA reads TGCGCCAGCAGCCAAGATTGGTCTTTTGACACTGAAGCTTTCTTT. It is translated as CASSQDWSFDTEAFF.

This clone was seen a handful of times. V usage is TRBV11-1 and J usage is TRBJ2-1, with D unclear. Per the germline V gene, CDR1 is SGHAT and CDR2 is FQDESV (reference sequence). This CDR3 has 12 residues. Between the trimmed V and J ends, which lost 1 base and 9 bases, there was a span of 7 bases. CDR3 loop: CASSLGVGEQFF. CDR3 DNA sequence: TGTGCCAGCAGCTTAGGAGTCGGTGAGCAGTTCTTC.

The chain employs TRBV4-1 and TRBJ1-1; possible D gene TRBD1, 5 bases. Per the germline V gene, CDR1 is MGHRA and CDR2 is YSYEKL. The CDR3 is made up of 17 amino acids. V was cut by 3 bases and J by 0 bases, with 17 bases left in between. The chain's CDR3 is CASSHPPTGEMNTEAFF. The CDR3, as DNA: TGCGCCAGCAGCCATCCTCCCACAGGAGAGATGAACACTGAAGCTTTCTTT.

As DNA, the CDR3 is TGTGCCAGCAGTTCCGGGACAGGGTCGGAGACCCAGTACTTC. It yields the protein CASSSGTGSETQYF. This chain joins TRBV7-8 and TRBJ2-5, with 9 bases fitting TRBD1. After removal of 6 bases from V and 5 bases from J, the junction contained 7 bases not matched to a gene. CDR3 length equals 14 residues. Looked up from germline, CDR1 is SGHVS and CDR2 is FQNEAQ.

The chain carries TRBV27 and TRBJ1-5; no clear D gene. The CDR3 length is 15 residues. The germline V and J ends were trimmed by 3 bases and 0 bases, with 9 bases remaining between them. CDR1 and CDR2 from the germline V gene are MNHEY and SMNVEV (reference sequence). CDR3 DNA sequence: TGTGCCAGCAGTTTTGGTGGGGATAGCAATCAGCCCCAGCATTTT. It yields the protein CASSFGGDSNQPQHF.

V gene TRBV25-1 combines with J gene TRBJ2-4, with TRBD2 identical over 7 bases. Germline-derived CDR1 and CDR2 are MGHDK and SYGVNS. The CDR3 loop spans 14 amino acids. With V trimmed by 4 bases and J by 1 base, 1 base remained unmatched. The DNA of the CDR3 is TGTGCCAGCAGTGTGGGGGGGGCCAAAAACATTCAGTACTTC. This translates into CASSVGGAKNIQYF.

V is TRBV29-1 and J is TRBJ1-2, with 7 bases that match TRBD1. This CDR3 has 16 amino acids. V dropped 0 bases and J dropped 5; count of bases not matched to a gene: 12. The V gene's germline CDR1 is SQVTM and CDR2 ANQGSEA. CDR3 sequence reads: CSVEESGQPSRYGYTF. The CDR3 DNA reads as TGCAGCGTTGAAGAATCGGGACAGCCATCTAGGTATGGCTACACCTTC.

The chain links TRBV5-1 to TRBJ1-1; 8 nucleotides line up with TRBD1. The V and J ends lost 3 bases and 0 bases, in that order; junction bases with no gene match: 7. CDR1 and CDR2 from the germline V gene are SGHRS and YFSETQ. This CDR3 contains 16 residues. In nucleotides, the CDR3 is TGCGCCAGCAGCTCCGGACAGGGAGAATTGAACACTGAAGCTTTCTTT. It specifies CASSSGQGELNTEAFF.

V and J are TRBV29-1 and TRBJ2-2, with 10 positions matching TRBD1. The V segment lost 4 bases and the J segment 5 bases; nucleotides outside the gene matches: 1. CDR1 and CDR2 from the germline V gene are SQVTM and ANQGSEA. The CDR3 is 13 amino acids. The CDR3 reads CSVGTGGTGELFF. The CDR3 DNA sequence: TGCAGCGTTGGGACAGGGGGTACCGGGGAGCTGTTTTTT.